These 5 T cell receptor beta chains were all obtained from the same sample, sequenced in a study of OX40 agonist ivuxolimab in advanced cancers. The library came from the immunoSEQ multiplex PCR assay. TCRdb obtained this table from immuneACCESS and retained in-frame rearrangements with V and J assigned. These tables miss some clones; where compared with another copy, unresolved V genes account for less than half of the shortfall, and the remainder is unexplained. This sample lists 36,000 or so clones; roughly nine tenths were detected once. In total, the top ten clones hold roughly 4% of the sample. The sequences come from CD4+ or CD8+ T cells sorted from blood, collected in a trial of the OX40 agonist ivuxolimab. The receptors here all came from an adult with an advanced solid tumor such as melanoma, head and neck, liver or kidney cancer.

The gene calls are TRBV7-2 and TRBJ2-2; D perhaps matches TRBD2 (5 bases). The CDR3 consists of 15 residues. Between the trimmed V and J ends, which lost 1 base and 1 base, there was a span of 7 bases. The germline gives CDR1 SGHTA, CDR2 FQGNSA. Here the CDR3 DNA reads TGTGCCAGCAGCTTAGGGGGAGAGAACACCGGGGAGCTGTTTTTT. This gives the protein CASSLGGENTGELFF.

This CDR3 reads CASSLDRDRVRAEQYF. CDR3 DNA sequence: TGTGCCAGCAGCTTAGATAGGGACAGGGTGAGGGCCGAGCAGTACTTC. The rearrangement uses TRBV11-2 and TRBJ2-7; TRBD1 matches at 9 bases. Looked up from germline, CDR1 is SGHAT and CDR2 is FQNNGV. Unmatched junction bases numbered 9, after V lost 0 bases and J lost 6 bases. This CDR3 has 16 amino acids.

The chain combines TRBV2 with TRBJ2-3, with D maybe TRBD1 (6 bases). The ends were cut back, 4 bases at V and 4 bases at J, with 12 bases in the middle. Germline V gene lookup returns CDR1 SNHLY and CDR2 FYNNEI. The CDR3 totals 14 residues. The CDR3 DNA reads TGTGCCAGCAGTGGACGTCCAGGGGCAGATACGCAGTATTTT. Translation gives CASSGRPGADTQYF.

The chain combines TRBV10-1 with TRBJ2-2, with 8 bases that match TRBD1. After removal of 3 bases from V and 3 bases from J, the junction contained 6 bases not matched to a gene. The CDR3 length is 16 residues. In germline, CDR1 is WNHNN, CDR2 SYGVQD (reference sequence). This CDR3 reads CASSEGTGVHTGELFF. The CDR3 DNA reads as TGCGCCAGCAGTGAAGGGACAGGAGTTCACACCGGGGAGCTGTTTTTT.

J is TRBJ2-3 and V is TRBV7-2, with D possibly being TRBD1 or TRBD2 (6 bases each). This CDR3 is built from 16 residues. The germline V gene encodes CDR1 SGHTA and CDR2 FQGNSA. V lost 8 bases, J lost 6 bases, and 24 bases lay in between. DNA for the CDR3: TGTGCCAGCGGGTTTGGGGGGCTAGAGTACGGTGATACGCAGTATTTT. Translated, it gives CASGFGGLEYGDTQYF.